What follows describes a single T cell receptor beta chain. This CDR3 is 12 amino acids long. Trimming cost V 3 bases and J 5 bases, with 4 bases left between them. Germline loops: CDR1 MNHEY, CDR2 SMNVEV (reference sequence). The method was immunoSEQ multiplex PCR; TCRdb's version includes in-frame clones alone and lacks a portion of them. The sample shows 25,000 to 35,000 clones, approximately 93% of them seen only once. This specimen comes from a study of graft-versus-host responses after intestinal transplantation. The sequencing used PBMCs, collected approximately 66 days after intestinal transplant. This clonotype was obtained from a human patient who received an intestinal transplant, so some T cells may come from the graft donor. The chain carries TRBV27 and TRBJ2-2; D gene uncertain. CDR3 sequence: CASSFWTGELFF. DNA of the CDR3: TGTGCCAGCAGTTTTTGGACCGGGGAGCTGTTTTTT.